This TCR beta chain was observed in a study of T cell changes during pregnancy in multiple sclerosis. With 5 bases clipped from V and 5 bases from J, the junction kept 10 bases outside the gene matches. Germline V gene lookup returns CDR1 SGHTA and CDR2 FQGTGA. CDR3 length: 15 residues. Assay: immunoSEQ multiplex PCR; the TCRdb copy retains only in-frame clones and omits some. Counted here are around 58,000 clones, 75% to 95% occurring once; the ten biggest clones make up 0.85%. The sequenced sample was peripheral blood, obtained before pregnancy. The origin of this receptor is a female donor with multiple sclerosis, enrolled in a pregnancy study. The chain carries TRBV7-3 and TRBJ2-5; TRBD1 matches at 8 bases. CDR3 DNA sequence: TGTGCCAGCAGCAAACAGGGGGATTCATGGGAGACCCAGTACTTC. Translated, it gives CASSKQGDSWETQYF.